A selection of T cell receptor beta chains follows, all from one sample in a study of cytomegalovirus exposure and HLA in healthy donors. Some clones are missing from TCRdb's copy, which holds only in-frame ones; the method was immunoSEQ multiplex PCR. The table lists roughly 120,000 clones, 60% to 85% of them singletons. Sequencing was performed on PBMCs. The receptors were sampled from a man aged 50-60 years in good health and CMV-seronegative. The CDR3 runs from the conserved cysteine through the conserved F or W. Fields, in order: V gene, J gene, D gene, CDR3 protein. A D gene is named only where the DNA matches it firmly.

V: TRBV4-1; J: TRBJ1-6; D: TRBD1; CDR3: CASSQETGVYNSPLHF
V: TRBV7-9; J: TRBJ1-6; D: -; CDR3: CASSPRAGADGSPLHF
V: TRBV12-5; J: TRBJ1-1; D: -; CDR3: CASAQDRAFF
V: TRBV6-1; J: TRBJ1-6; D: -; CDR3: CASSETFADRGSPLHF
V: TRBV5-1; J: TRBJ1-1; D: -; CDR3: CASSPNTLMNTEAFF
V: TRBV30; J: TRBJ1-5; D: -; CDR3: CAWSVYRSGNQPQHF
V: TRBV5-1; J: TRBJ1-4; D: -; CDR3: CASSLETLGGEKLFF
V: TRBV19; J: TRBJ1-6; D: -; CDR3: CASSIGAYSPLHF
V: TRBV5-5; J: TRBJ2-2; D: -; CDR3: CASRMTGTGELFF
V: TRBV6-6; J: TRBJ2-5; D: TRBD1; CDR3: CASNAGQGGTQYF
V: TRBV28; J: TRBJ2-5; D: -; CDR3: CASSPPGQGNQETQYF
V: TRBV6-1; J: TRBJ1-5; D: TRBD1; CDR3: CASRGGQGAQPQHF
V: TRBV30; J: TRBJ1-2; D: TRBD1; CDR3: CAWSASWTGGRPWHYGYTF
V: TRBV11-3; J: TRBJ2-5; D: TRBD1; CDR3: CASSPQGAKETQYF
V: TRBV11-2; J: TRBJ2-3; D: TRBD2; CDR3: CASSSLAGGADTQYF
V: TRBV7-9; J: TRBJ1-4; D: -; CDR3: CASRPGGNNEKLFF